This record looks at one TCR beta chain sequence and its context. What it binds is not known. The data derive from a study of T cells expressing NK-cell markers. The wider study: The study sequenced eight donors, seven HCMV-seropositive and one seronegative. Study findings and constraints: Unclear, still, was the HCMV specificity of the expanded NKG2C+ T cell clones. Top CD8+ clonotypes included the dominant CD3+CD56+NKG2C+ clonotypes in several donors. There were a handful of donors in whom these clonotypes also led the CD3+CD56-NKG2C+ fraction.

TCRdb reanalyzed the 5' RACE reads, giving one entry per CDR3 protein sequence and no DNA. Here the sample table reports about 440,000 distinct CDR3 sequences. CDR1 is MNHEY and CDR2 is SMNVEV in the germline V gene (reference sequence). The CDR3 contains 15 residues. The V gene is TRBV27, the J gene TRBJ1-2. The origin of this receptor is a woman aged 18 to 75 in good health. Sequencing input: blood T cells: a sorted CD56 or NKG2C T cell subset, CD4+ or CD8+ T cells, or bulk PBMC T cells (not recorded which). CDR3 amino acids: CASTYSIGGLNGYTF.